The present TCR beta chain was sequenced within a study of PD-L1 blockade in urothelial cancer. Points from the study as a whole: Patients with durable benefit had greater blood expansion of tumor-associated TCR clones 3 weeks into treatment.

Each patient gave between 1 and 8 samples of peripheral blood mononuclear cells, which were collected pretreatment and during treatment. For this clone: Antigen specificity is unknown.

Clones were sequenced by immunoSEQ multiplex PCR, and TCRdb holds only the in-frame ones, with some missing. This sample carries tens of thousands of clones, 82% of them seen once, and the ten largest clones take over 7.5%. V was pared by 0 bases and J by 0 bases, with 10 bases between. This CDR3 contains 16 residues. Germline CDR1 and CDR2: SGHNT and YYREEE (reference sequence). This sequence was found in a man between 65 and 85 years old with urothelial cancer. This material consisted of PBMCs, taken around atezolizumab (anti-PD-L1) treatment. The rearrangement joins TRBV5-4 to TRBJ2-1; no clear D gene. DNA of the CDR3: TGTGCCAGCAGCTTGGTTTTCTCGAGCTCCTACAATGAGCAGTTCTTC. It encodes CASSLVFSSSYNEQFF.